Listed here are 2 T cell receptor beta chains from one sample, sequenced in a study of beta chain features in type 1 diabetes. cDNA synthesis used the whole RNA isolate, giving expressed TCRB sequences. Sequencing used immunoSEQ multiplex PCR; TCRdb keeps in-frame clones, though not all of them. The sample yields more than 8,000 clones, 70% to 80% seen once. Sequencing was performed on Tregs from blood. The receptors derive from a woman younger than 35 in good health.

This chain's CDR3 is CASSYGRVHQPQHF. The DNA for the CDR3 is TGTGCCAGCAGTTACGGCAGGGTGCATCAGCCCCAGCATTTT. The chain is built from TRBV6-6 and TRBJ1-5; a weak D match, TRBD1 (5 bases). Germline V gene lookup returns CDR1 MNHNY and CDR2 SVGAGI (reference sequence). CDR3 length equals 14 residues. With 2 bases removed from V and 5 bases from J, the gap between germline ends came to 10 bases.

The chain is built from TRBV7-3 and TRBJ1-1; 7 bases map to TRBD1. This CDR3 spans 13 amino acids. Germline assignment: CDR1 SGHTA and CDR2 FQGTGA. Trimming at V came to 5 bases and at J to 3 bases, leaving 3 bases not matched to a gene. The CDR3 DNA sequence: TGTGCCAGCAGCCGGGACAGTTACACTGAAGCTTTCTTT. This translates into CASSRDSYTEAFF. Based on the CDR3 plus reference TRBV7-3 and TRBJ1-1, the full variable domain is GAGVSQTPSNKVTEKGKYVELRCDPISGHTALYWYRQSLGQGPEFLIYFQGTGAADDSGLPNDRFFAVRPEGSVSTLKIQRTERGDSAVYLCASSRDSYTEAFFGQGTRLTVV.